These 18 T cell receptor beta chains were all obtained from the same sample, sequenced in a study of neoadjuvant nivolumab and ipilimumab in lung cancer. TCRdb's copy holds only in-frame clones and misses some; the assay was immunoSEQ multiplex PCR. The table has roughly 32,000 clones, about 92% seen once. Sequenced material: peripheral blood, taken after neoadjuvant nivolumab, alone or with ipilimumab, at or shortly before surgery. Source of these receptors: an adult with non-small cell lung cancer.

This chain uses TRBV4-1 with TRBJ2-5, with 10 bases identical to TRBD1. Germline values: CDR1 MGHRA, CDR2 YSYEKL. The CDR3 covers 15 residues. V shed 2 bases, J shed 2 bases, and the junction held 2 bases outside the gene matches. The CDR3 reads CASSQWDRGQETQYF. CDR3 in DNA: TGCGCCAGCAGCCAATGGGACAGGGGTCAAGAGACCCAGTACTTC.

By its share, this clone is medium-sized. The chain recombines TRBV15 with TRBJ2-6; D not certain. V dropped 0 bases and J dropped 3 bases, with 6 bases sitting between them. This CDR3 has 15 residues. Germline lookup yields CDR1 LNHNV and CDR2 YYDKDF (reference sequence). The CDR3 sequence is CATSRDQDGANVLTF. The DNA of the CDR3 is TGTGCCACCAGCAGAGATCAGGATGGGGCCAACGTCCTGACTTTC.

V usage is TRBV9 and J usage is TRBJ1-2; TRBD1 matches at 10 bases. This CDR3 contains 14 residues. The V and J ends lost 4 bases and 4 bases, in that order; junction bases with no gene match: 4. The germline V gene encodes CDR1 SGDLS and CDR2 YYNGEE. CDR3 region: CASSPGQGTYGYTF. The CDR3 nucleotides are TGTGCCAGCAGCCCGGGACAGGGGACCTATGGCTACACCTTC.

V usage is TRBV9 and J usage is TRBJ2-2, with 7 positions matching TRBD1. The germline V gene has CDR1 SGDLS and CDR2 YYNGEE. Germline trimming cut 3 bases from V and 0 bases from J; bases unmatched to any gene: 2. The CDR3 length is 15 residues. The CDR3 nucleotides read TGTGCCAGCAGCGGAGGGACAGCGAACACCGGGGAGCTGTTTTTT. Translation gives CASSGGTANTGELFF.

The chain is built from TRBV18 and TRBJ2-1; 13 bases are shared with TRBD2. Germline V gene data show CDR1 as KGHSH and CDR2 as LQKENI. The CDR3 sequence is 16 residues long. The junction had 8 bases not matched to a gene; V was cut back by 5 bases and J by 7 bases. CDR3: CASSALAGGELNEQFF. The CDR3 DNA is TGTGCCAGCTCAGCACTAGCGGGAGGGGAATTGAATGAGCAGTTCTTC.

V and J are TRBV7-8 and TRBJ2-7; D is undetermined. The CDR3 spans 14 residues. Per germline, CDR1 SGHVS and CDR2 FQNEAQ. V was pared by 5 bases and J by 4 bases, with 15 bases between. CDR3 sequence: CASSHPRTGYEQYF. CDR3 in DNA: TGTGCCAGCAGCCACCCCAGGACCGGATACGAGCAGTACTTC. Full variable domain (rest looked up from reference TRBV7-8 and TRBJ2-7): GAGVSQSPRYKVAKRGQDVALRCDPISGHVSLFWYQQALGQGPEFLTYFQNEAQLDKSGLPSDRFFAERPEGSVSTLKIQRTQQEDSAVYLCASSHPRTGYEQYFGPGTRLTVT.

The V gene is TRBV9, the J gene TRBJ2-1; 9 positions agree with TRBD2. CDR3 length: 17 residues. The germline gives CDR1 SGDLS, CDR2 YYNGEE. J lost 7 bases, V lost 0 bases, and 11 bases had no gene match. In DNA form, the CDR3 reads TGTGCCAGCAGCGTAGCTCCTGCAGCGGGAGGAATAAATGAGCAGTTCTTC. Its translation: CASSVAPAAGGINEQFF. The full variable domain, rest sourced from reference TRBV9 and TRBJ2-1, is DSGVTQTPKHLITATGQRVTLRCSPRSGDLSVYWYQQSLDQGLQFLIQYYNGEERAKGNILERFSAQQFPDLHSELNLSSLELGDSALYFCASSVAPAAGGINEQFFGPGTRLTVL.

CDR3: CSVGDAYYEQYF. CDR3 coding DNA: TGCAGCGTTGGGGACGCCTACTACGAGCAGTACTTC. The chain combines TRBV29-1 with TRBJ2-7; D might be TRBD1 or TRBD2, each matching 5 bases. Germline lookup yields CDR1 SQVTM and CDR2 ANQGSEA. The length of the CDR3 is 12 residues. Trimming stripped 4 bases from V and 3 bases from J, with 10 bases between.

The chain joins TRBV7-3 to TRBJ2-1; 14 nucleotides agree with TRBD2. CDR3 length equals 14 residues. In germline, CDR1 is SGHTA, CDR2 FQGTGA. V was clipped by 5 bases and J by 10 bases; unmatched bases: 4. CDR3 DNA: TGTGCCAGCAGCCCCGGGACTAGCGGGAGCGAGCAGTTCTTC. Encoded protein: CASSPGTSGSEQFF.

The chain has TRBV5-4 and TRBJ2-2; 7 bases fit TRBD2. The V and J ends lost 1 base and 0 bases, in that order; junction bases with no gene match: 9. The CDR3 runs 18 residues. The germline V gene encodes CDR1 SGHNT and CDR2 YYREEE (reference sequence). CDR3 amino acids: CASSLPLTSSANTGELFF. Here the CDR3 DNA reads TGTGCCAGCAGCTTGCCACTGACTAGCTCCGCGAACACCGGGGAGCTGTTTTTT.

This chain links TRBV29-1 with TRBJ2-3, with 8 nucleotides matching TRBD2. The V gene end was trimmed by 6 bases and the J gene end by 0 bases; junction bases not matched to a gene: 5. Germline-derived CDR1 and CDR2 are SQVTM and ANQGSEA. CDR3 length: 14 amino acids. In nucleotides, the CDR3 is TGCAGCGTCGAAACTAGCGGAAGCACAGATACGCAGTATTTT. Translated: CSVETSGSTDTQYF.

V usage is TRBV2 and J usage is TRBJ2-3; 7 nucleotides line up with TRBD2. This CDR3 is built from 16 residues. CDR1 and CDR2 (germline): SNHLY, FYNNEI. The trim removed 8 bases at V and 6 bases at J, leaving 17 bases unmatched. DNA of the CDR3: TGTGCCAGCCGAATTCGGGCTAGCGGAGCCACGGATACGCAGTATTTT. Translating it yields CASRIRASGATDTQYF.

This chain uses TRBV28 with TRBJ2-2; no clear D. The CDR3 spans 13 residues. The germline gives CDR1 MDHEN, CDR2 SYDVKM. The germline V and J ends were trimmed by 7 bases and 5 bases, with 11 bases remaining between them. CDR3 coding DNA: TGTGCCAGCACCTTGCGGTATACCGGGGAGCTGTTTTTT. It encodes CASTLRYTGELFF.

The chain has TRBV5-1 and TRBJ2-7; D is possibly TRBD1 or TRBD2 (6 bases each). Trimming pared 4 bases from V and 5 bases from J, leaving 19 bases between. CDR1 and CDR2 from the germline V gene are SGHRS and YFSETQ. The CDR3 totals 15 residues. The chain's CDR3 is CASSATGAVGNEQYF. The CDR3 DNA sequence: TGCGCCAGCAGCGCCACGGGGGCGGTCGGAAACGAGCAGTACTTC.

The rearrangement joins TRBV12-1 to TRBJ2-2; TRBD2 reflects the table's D call only, with no check against the DNA. TRBV12-1 is labeled a pseudogene. The CDR3 spans 22 residues. CDR3 sequence: CASSFAAPPFMRTSPSTGELFF. CDR3 DNA: TGTGCCAGCAGCTTTGCCGCCCCTCCTTTCATGCGTACCTCACCTTCCACCGGGGAGCTGTTTTTT.

The chain couples TRBV6-5 to TRBJ2-1; no firm D call. The CDR3 spans 15 residues. Trimming stripped 0 bases from V and 5 bases from J, with 11 bases between. Germline CDR1 is MNHEY and CDR2 is SVGAGI. The CDR3 DNA sequence: TGTGCCAGCAGTTACTCCCCCCTCTTCCACAATGAGCAGTTCTTC. Translated: CASSYSPLFHNEQFF.

J is TRBJ2-7 and V is TRBV5-1, with 10 bases matching TRBD1. Germline CDR1 reads SGHRS; CDR2 reads YFSETQ. V was clipped by 3 bases and J by 2 bases; unmatched bases: 2. This CDR3 spans 14 amino acids. The CDR3 loop reads CASSSGQGTYEQYF. The CDR3 coding sequence is TGCGCCAGCAGCTCGGGACAGGGGACCTACGAGCAGTACTTC.

This sequence joins TRBV6-1 and TRBJ2-1; 8 positions match TRBD1. The CDR3 has 15 residues. From germline, CDR1 is MNHNS and CDR2 SASEGT. Trimming at V came to 1 base and at J to 6 bases, leaving 5 bases not matched to a gene. The CDR3 spells CASSEGTGPANEQFF. The CDR3 DNA reads as TGTGCCAGCAGTGAAGGGACAGGGCCGGCCAATGAGCAGTTCTTC.